The rows below give T cell receptor beta chains drawn from one sample of a study of blood T cell repertoires in COVID-19. Repertoires were generated with immunoSEQ multiplex PCR, while TCRdb's copy carries only in-frame clones and drops some. The sample consists of over 90,000 clones, roughly 81% of them appearing once. The sequencing input was peripheral blood. The receptors originated from a man aged 40-49 years with active or convalescent COVID-19. The CDR3 runs from the conserved cysteine through the conserved F or W. Fields, in order: J gene, V gene, clone size, CDR3 length, D gene, CDR3 DNA, CDR3 protein. A D gene is named only where the DNA matches it firmly. Clone size is stated in some rows and not others, as once, few, many or a class when expanded.

>TRBJ2-3|TRBV11-1|.|13|TRBD1
TGTGCCAGCAGCGACAGGGGACGGGATACGCAGTATTTT
CASSDRGRDTQYF
>TRBJ1-2|TRBV5-6|once|13|.
TGTGCCAGCAGCTTGCCAGGTTTTTACGGCTACACCTTC
CASSLPGFYGYTF
>TRBJ1-3|TRBV6-2/TRBV6-3|.|15|TRBD1
TGTGCCAGCAGTCCCACAGGGGGCTTTGGAAACACCATATATTTT
CASSPTGGFGNTIYF
>TRBJ2-7|TRBV30|.|14|TRBD1
TGTGCCTGGACCTCCGGGACAGGCTCCTACGAGCAGTACTTC
CAWTSGTGSYEQYF
>TRBJ2-5|TRBV13|.|17|TRBD1
TGTGCCAGCAGCATACGACAGGGGACAACCCTCCAAGAGACCCAGTACTTC
CASSIRQGTTLQETQYF
>TRBJ2-5|TRBV14|.|16|TRBD2
TGTGCCAGCAGCCCGCTAGCGGGGCTCTCAAAAGAGACCCAGTACTTC
CASSPLAGLSKETQYF
>TRBJ1-6|TRBV6-5|once|12|.
TGTGCCAGCAAATTCGGAGAGTCACCCCTCCACTTT
CASKFGESPLHF
>TRBJ2-7|TRBV19|.|16|.
TGTGCCAGTAGTCTTTCAATGACAGGTATGAAGTACGAGCAGTACTTC
CASSLSMTGMKYEQYF
>TRBJ1-4|TRBV25-1|.|14|TRBD1
TGTGCCAGCAGTGGTCGGACAGGGGATGAAAAACTGTTTTTT
CASSGRTGDEKLFF
>TRBJ2-7|TRBV29-1|.|12|TRBD1
TGCAGCGCCGCGACAGGGACCTACGAGCAGTACTTC
CSAATGTYEQYF
>TRBJ2-1|TRBV3-1/TRBV3-2|.|15|.
TGTGCCAGCAGCCTGGGTCAGGAATCCTACAATGAGCAGTTCTTC
CASSLGQESYNEQFF
>TRBJ2-4|TRBV4-2|few|21|.
TGTGCCAGCAGCCAAAGCCCGACGTCCCGGGACACACAGCTAGCCAAAAACATTCAGTACTTC
CASSQSPTSRDTQLAKNIQYF
>TRBJ1-6|TRBV3-1/TRBV3-2|.|12|.
TGTGCCAGCAGCCAGCTCAGTGCACCCCTCCACTTT
CASSQLSAPLHF
>TRBJ1-2|TRBV6-6|.|15|TRBD1
TGTGCCAGCAGGGAGAATATAGACAGGGTCTATGGCTACACCTTC
CASRENIDRVYGYTF
>TRBJ1-2|TRBV7-2|.|15|TRBD1
TGTGCCAGCAGCCCGACAAACAGGGGGACCTATGGCTACACCTTC
CASSPTNRGTYGYTF
>TRBJ2-2|TRBV6-5|.|14|.
TGTGCCAGCAGAACTCCGGGGGTGAACGGGGAGCTGTTTTTT
CASRTPGVNGELFF
>TRBJ1-5|TRBV5-6|.|14|.
TGTGCCAGCAGCAGTTCAGGGGTAAGGCAGCCCCAGCATTTT
CASSSSGVRQPQHF
>TRBJ1-1|TRBV12-3/TRBV12-4|.|13|TRBD1
TGTGCCAGCAGTTTTGGGACAGGGGGCGAAGCTTTCTTT
CASSFGTGGEAFF
>TRBJ1-6|TRBV6-5|.|14|TRBD1
TGTGCCAGCAGTTACAGGGACAGAGGCTCACCCCTCCACTTT
CASSYRDRGSPLHF
>TRBJ2-3|TRBV7-6|.|16|.
TGTGCCAGCAGCTTAGCGGGCGGGACCGGCACAGATACGCAGTATTTT
CASSLAGGTGTDTQYF
>TRBJ2-5|TRBV18|.|14|TRBD1
TGTGCCAGCTCCCCGACAGGGAAGGCGGAGACCCAGTACTTC
CASSPTGKAETQYF
>TRBJ1-2|TRBV6-5|.|14|TRBD1
TGTGCCAGCAGTTACTGGGGACAGGGGGCTGGCTACACCTTC
CASSYWGQGAGYTF
>TRBJ1-5|TRBV10-2|.|15|.
TGCGCCAGCAGCGCCATGGGGCGGGACAATCAGCCCCAGCATTTT
CASSAMGRDNQPQHF
>TRBJ1-4|TRBV5-4|few|15|.
TGTGCCAGCAGCTTAAAACAGGCAACTAATGAAAAACTGTTTTTT
CASSLKQATNEKLFF
>TRBJ1-4|TRBV19|.|14|.
TGTGCCAGTAGTATATGGGGCCCCAATGAAAAACTGTTTTTT
CASSIWGPNEKLFF
>TRBJ1-1|TRBV2|many|13|.
TGTGCCAGCCTACGGGATAGGAACACTGAAGCTTTCTTT
CASLRDRNTEAFF
>TRBJ1-5|TRBV18|.|16|TRBD1
TGTGCCAGCTCACCGTTTGCGGGACAGGGTGAACAGCCCCAGCATTTT
CASSPFAGQGEQPQHF
>TRBJ2-1|TRBV5-4|.|15|TRBD2
TGTGCCAGCAGCTTGCGCGGACTAGCATCGGATGAGCAGTTCTTC
CASSLRGLASDEQFF
>TRBJ1-3|TRBV6-5|.|15|.
TGTGCCAGCAGACCTGACAGTGGCTCTGGAAACACCATATATTTT
CASRPDSGSGNTIYF
>TRBJ1-4|TRBV9|.|14|TRBD1
TGTGCCAGCAGCCCAGGGGGGACTAATGAAAAACTGTTTTTT
CASSPGGTNEKLFF
>TRBJ2-2|TRBV9|few|14|.
TGTGCCAGCAGCGTAGGGGGCTACACCGGGGAGCTGTTTTTT
CASSVGGYTGELFF
>TRBJ2-5|TRBV4-2|.|16|TRBD1
TGTGCCAGCAGCCAAAACTCGGACAGGGTCTCGGAGACCCAGTACTTC
CASSQNSDRVSETQYF
>TRBJ2-1|TRBV19|.|14|.
TGTGCCAGTACCCGGTCACTAGTACAGTCTGAGCAGTTCTTC
CASTRSLVQSEQFF
>TRBJ2-1|TRBV18|.|16|TRBD1
TGTGCCAGCTCACCACAGGGACAGGGAACCTACAATGAGCAGTTCTTC
CASSPQGQGTYNEQFF
>TRBJ1-2|TRBV3-1/TRBV3-2|.|15|.
TGTGCCAGCAGCCAAGATAAATATAGTTCCTATGGCTACACCTTC
CASSQDKYSSYGYTF
>TRBJ1-2|TRBV4-2|.|15|.
TGTGCCAGCAGCCAAGATCTAACAGAGAGCTATGGCTACACCTTC
CASSQDLTESYGYTF
>TRBJ2-2|TRBV19|.|18|TRBD2
TGTGCCAGTAGTCCGCGGACTAGCGGGGGGCAGGGCACCGGGGAGCTGTTTTTT
CASSPRTSGGQGTGELFF
>TRBJ1-4|TRBV6-5|few|15|.
TGTGCCAGCAATAACCGAGGGAATTTCAGTGAAAAACTGTTTTTT
CASNNRGNFSEKLFF
>TRBJ1-1|TRBV4-2|.|15|TRBD1
TGTGCCAGCAGCCAAGGCGGACAGGGGAACACTGAAGCTTTCTTT
CASSQGGQGNTEAFF
>TRBJ1-3|TRBV29-1|few|14|.
TGCAGCGTTGTCAAGGACAGTTCTGGAAACACCATATATTTT
CSVVKDSSGNTIYF
>TRBJ2-1|TRBV10-3|.|12|.
TGTGCCATCAGCCTGGACAGACTAGAGCAGTTCTTC
CAISLDRLEQFF
>TRBJ2-5|TRBV9|.|14|TRBD2
TGTGCCAGCAGCGCTAGCGGGGGACAAGAGACCCAGTACTTC
CASSASGGQETQYF
>TRBJ2-3|TRBV5-1|.|17|TRBD2
TGCGCCAGCAGCTTGGGGAGTGGGGGACTAGGGGTGGATACGCAGTATTTT
CASSLGSGGLGVDTQYF
>TRBJ1-5|TRBV2|.|13|.
TGTGCCAGCCGGGAGGGCTTGGCTCAGCCCCAGCATTTT
CASREGLAQPQHF
>TRBJ1-3|TRBV13|.|14|.
TGTGCCAGCAGCTTCGGGGTCTCTGGAAACACCATATATTTT
CASSFGVSGNTIYF
>TRBJ1-3|TRBV5-5|.|17|TRBD1
TGTGCCAGCAGCTTGACAGGGGCCAGGGGCTCTGGAAACACCATATATTTT
CASSLTGARGSGNTIYF
>TRBJ1-4|TRBV11-2|.|14|.
TGTGCCAGCAGCTTAGAGACATTGAATGAAAAACTGTTTTTT
CASSLETLNEKLFF
>TRBJ2-3|TRBV3-1/TRBV3-2|.|15|TRBD2
TGTGCCAGCAGCCAAAGCGGGGGGTTCACAGATACGCAGTATTTT
CASSQSGGFTDTQYF
>TRBJ1-5|TRBV12-3/TRBV12-4|.|13|.
TGTGCCAGCAGTTCTAACAGGGACCAGCCCCAGCATTTT
CASSSNRDQPQHF
>TRBJ2-7|TRBV6-5|.|14|.
TGTGCCAGCAGGGCGGGAATTGAGACCTACGAGCAGTACTTC
CASRAGIETYEQYF
>TRBJ1-4|TRBV2|.|13|.
TGTGCCAGCATGGCGGGGATCGGCGAAAAACTGTTTTTT
CASMAGIGEKLFF
>TRBJ2-3|TRBV7-3|.|15|TRBD2
TGTGCCAGCAGTCTGACTAGCGGACCCACAGATACGCAGTATTTT
CASSLTSGPTDTQYF
>TRBJ1-4|TRBV29-1|.|15|TRBD1
TGCAGCGTTGAAGATATGCAGGGGGCTCGGGAAAAACTGTTTTTT
CSVEDMQGAREKLFF
>TRBJ2-2|TRBV4-3|.|16|.
TGCGCCAGCAGCGATGGACAGTTCACTAACACCGGGGAGCTGTTTTTT
CASSDGQFTNTGELFF